These 28 T cell receptor beta chains originate from one sample sequenced in a study of cytomegalovirus exposure and HLA in healthy donors. 60 Vbeta and 13 Jbeta primers were used in PCR. TCRdb's table, derived via immunoSEQ multiplex PCR, lists solely in-frame clones and lacks some. The data contain approximately 97,000 clones, approximately 81% of them singletons. The sample taken for sequencing was PBMCs. The receptors come from a woman in her seventies in good health and CMV-seropositive.

The V gene is TRBV7-2, the J gene TRBJ1-5; D is undetermined. From germline, CDR1 is SGHTA and CDR2 FQGNSA. The CDR3 is 15 residues long. The V and J ends lost 3 bases and 4 bases respectively, with 13 bases between them. The DNA for the CDR3 is TGTGCCAGCAGCTTTGGAGACACGGGGAATCAGCCCCAGCATTTT. Its translation is CASSFGDTGNQPQHF.

This chain joins TRBV19 and TRBJ2-3, with D perhaps matching TRBD2 (5 bases). This CDR3 contains 12 residues. CDR1 and CDR2 from the germline V gene are LNHDA and SQIVND (reference sequence). Trimming took 5 bases from V and 9 from J, leaving 12 bases between them. The CDR3 is CASSPTTQTQYF. The CDR3 bases are TGTGCCAGTAGTCCGACTACACAAACGCAGTATTTT.

This clone was observed a single time. V and J are TRBV6-4 and TRBJ1-1; no clear D. The germline V and J ends were trimmed by 6 bases and 1 base, with 9 bases remaining between them. CDR1 is MRHNA, CDR2 SNTAGT, per germline. This CDR3 has 13 residues. This CDR3 reads CASSLAENTEAFF. The DNA for the CDR3 is TGTGCCAGCAGCCTAGCAGAGAACACTGAAGCTTTCTTT.

This rearrangement joins TRBV19 to TRBJ2-1, with D unclear. Germline V gene lookup returns CDR1 LNHDA and CDR2 SQIVND (reference sequence). V lost 8 bases and J 9 bases, leaving 14 bases between the germline ends. The CDR3 is 12 amino acids. CDR3 bases: TGTGCCAGTGCCCATGTAGGCGGTGAGCAGTTCTTC. Translating it yields CASAHVGGEQFF.

The V gene is TRBV5-4, the J gene TRBJ2-7; TRBD2 matches at 15 bases. Germline V gene lookup returns CDR1 SGHNT and CDR2 YYREEE (reference sequence). This CDR3 has 16 amino acids. V lost 3 bases, J lost 7 bases, and 8 bases stayed unmatched. The CDR3 loop is CASSSSGLAGGREQYF. In DNA, the CDR3 is TGTGCCAGCAGCTCTTCGGGACTAGCGGGAGGTAGGGAGCAGTACTTC.

V gene TRBV19 combines with J gene TRBJ2-1, with 10 bases identical to TRBD2. V dropped 3 bases and J dropped 7; count of bases not matched to a gene: 6. From germline, CDR1 is LNHDA and CDR2 SQIVND (reference sequence). The CDR3 is made up of 15 amino acids. The CDR3 DNA sequence: TGTGCCAGTAGTATCGCTAGCGGGAGCTGGAATGAGCAGTTCTTC. The encoded protein is CASSIASGSWNEQFF.

The chain carries TRBV9 and TRBJ2-2; a weak D match, TRBD2 (6 bases). The CDR3 spans 17 residues. Germline-derived CDR1 and CDR2 are SGDLS and YYNGEE. V lost 3 bases and J 2 bases, leaving 17 bases between the germline ends. The CDR3 sequence is CASSGSSARVNTGELFF. The CDR3 DNA is TGTGCCAGCAGCGGATCTAGCGCCCGCGTAAACACCGGGGAGCTGTTTTTT.

The chain employs TRBV9 and TRBJ2-3; TRBD2 is a possible D gene (5 bases). V lost 4 bases, J lost 0 bases, and 15 bases lay in between. CDR1 SGDLS and CDR2 YYNGEE come from the germline V gene. The CDR3 has 16 amino acids. The CDR3 loop is CASSLRGSASTDTQYF. The CDR3 DNA sequence: TGTGCCAGCAGCCTCCGCGGGTCCGCTAGCACAGATACGCAGTATTTT.

V usage is TRBV18 and J usage is TRBJ2-3; TRBD1 matches at 9 bases. The CDR3 length is 16 residues. The germline gives CDR1 KGHSH, CDR2 LQKENI. V dropped 6 bases and J dropped 3; count of bases not matched to a gene: 10. The CDR3 is CASSRQAGQGTDTQYF. The CDR3 region has the DNA TGTGCCAGCTCCCGTCAGGCGGGACAGGGTACAGATACGCAGTATTTT.

The rearrangement uses TRBV4-3 and TRBJ1-4; 11 nucleotides align to TRBD1. Unmatched junction bases numbered 6, after V lost 0 bases and J lost 9 bases. The CDR3 sequence is 16 residues long. CDR1 is LGHNA and CDR2 is YSLEER in the germline V gene. The CDR3 loop is CASSQDSGTGGQKLFF. The CDR3, as DNA: TGCGCCAGCAGCCAAGATTCCGGGACAGGGGGACAAAAACTGTTTTTT.

The chain uses TRBV7-2 and TRBJ1-3; tentative D call: TRBD1 (5 bases). Germline CDR1 SGHTA, CDR2 FQGNSA. Trimming pared 8 bases from V and 0 bases from J, leaving 11 bases between. The length of the CDR3 is 14 residues. The CDR3 spells CASSRGSSGNTIYF. CDR3 sequence (DNA): TGTGCCAGCTCAAGGGGTAGCTCTGGAAACACCATATATTTT.

The chain joins TRBV6-6 to TRBJ1-5, with D unresolved. CDR1 is MNHNY and CDR2 is SVGAGI in the germline V gene (reference sequence). V was shortened by 6 bases and J by 5 bases, with 17 bases between the two germline ends. This CDR3 contains 15 residues. The CDR3 DNA follows: TGTGCCAGCAGCTTACTCGAGGCGAGAGATCAGCCCCAGCATTTT. This gives the protein CASSLLEARDQPQHF.

The chain has TRBV9 and TRBJ2-7; 10 positions agree with TRBD2. CDR1 SGDLS and CDR2 YYNGEE come from the germline V gene. J was trimmed by 9 bases and V by 0 bases; bases with no gene match: 9. The CDR3 consists of 15 residues. The CDR3 is CASSVAASGRSGQYF. The CDR3 DNA sequence: TGTGCCAGCAGCGTAGCCGCTAGCGGGAGATCCGGGCAGTACTTC.

This clone appeared once. V is TRBV27 and J is TRBJ2-3; TRBD1 matches 8 bases. The CDR3 contains 15 residues. Germline CDR1 and CDR2: MNHEY and SMNVEV (reference sequence). V was pared by 0 bases and J by 4 bases, with 3 bases of the junction left unmatched. This CDR3 is CASSLSTGEADTQYF. Written as DNA, the CDR3 is TGTGCCAGCAGTTTATCGACAGGGGAGGCAGATACGCAGTATTTT.

This rearrangement joins TRBV5-1 to TRBJ1-2; D might be TRBD1 (6 bases). The CDR3 has 13 residues. CDR1 SGHRS and CDR2 YFSETQ come from the germline V gene. V shed 5 bases and J shed 8 bases, with 16 bases lying between them. The CDR3: CASRNDRITGYTF. CDR3 in DNA: TGCGCCAGCAGAAACGACAGGATAACCGGCTACACCTTC.

V usage is TRBV5-1 and J usage is TRBJ2-7; 9 bases line up with TRBD1. The germline V gene has CDR1 SGHRS and CDR2 YFSETQ. Trimming removed 4 bases from V and 0 bases from J; junction bases left unmatched: 8. The CDR3 extends over 16 amino acids. CDR3 bases: TGCGCCAGCAGCCTCCTACAGGGGGCGGGCTCCTACGAGCAGTACTTC. Translating gives CASSLLQGAGSYEQYF.

This chain joins TRBV7-2 and TRBJ1-1, with D perhaps matching TRBD1 (5 bases). The CDR3 contains 15 residues. The germline V and J ends were trimmed by 1 base and 6 bases, with 15 bases remaining between them. CDR1 SGHTA and CDR2 FQGNSA come from the germline V gene. CDR3 protein: CASSLEGRASPEAFF. CDR3 DNA sequence: TGTGCCAGCAGCTTAGAGGGCAGGGCATCTCCTGAAGCTTTCTTT.

The V and J genes are TRBV5-4 and TRBJ1-2; tentative D call: TRBD1 (6 bases). V was shortened by 0 bases and J by 8 bases, with 14 bases between the two germline ends. Per the germline V gene, CDR1 is SGHNT and CDR2 is YYREEE (reference sequence). The CDR3 spans 14 residues. CDR3 in DNA: TGTGCCAGCAGCTTGGACCAGGGGCGGTGGGGCTACACCTTC. This translates into CASSLDQGRWGYTF.

This chain joins TRBV7-8 and TRBJ1-2; perhaps TRBD1 as D (6 bases). The V gene lost 2 bases and the J gene lost 5 bases, with 21 bases spanning the gap. Looked up from germline, CDR1 is SGHVS and CDR2 is FQNEAQ. CDR3 length equals 17 residues. CDR3 nucleotide sequence: TGTGCCAGCAGCTTATTGTTTGGGGGCCCCTTCGAATATGGCTACACCTTC. Translating it yields CASSLLFGGPFEYGYTF. Filled out from reference TRBV7-8 and TRBJ1-2, the complete variable domain reads GAGVSQSPRYKVAKRGQDVALRCDPISGHVSLFWYQQALGQGPEFLTYFQNEAQLDKSGLPSDRFFAERPEGSVSTLKIQRTQQEDSAVYLCASSLLFGGPFEYGYTFGSGTRLTVV.

The chain joins TRBV6-1 to TRBJ1-5, with 7 bases that match TRBD1. The CDR3 has 13 residues. J was trimmed by 4 bases and V by 7 bases; bases with no gene match: 4. Germline loops: CDR1 MNHNS, CDR2 SASEGT. As DNA, the CDR3 is TGTGCCAGCATGTTACAGGGGAATCAGCCCCAGCATTTT. Translation gives CASMLQGNQPQHF.

The gene calls are TRBV25-1 and TRBJ2-2, with 10 bases aligning to TRBD1. Germline CDR1 reads MGHDK; CDR2 reads SYGVNS. V lost 4 bases to trimming and J lost 6 bases; unmatched junction nucleotides: 5. The CDR3 is 15 amino acids. The CDR3 DNA reads as TGTGCCAGCAGTGCGGGACAGGGGATATCCGGGGAGCTGTTTTTT. Residues: CASSAGQGISGELFF.

The chain is built from TRBV7-2 and TRBJ2-7; weak D call: TRBD2 (6 bases). V was pared by 1 base and J by 1 base, with 8 bases between. The CDR3 runs to 14 residues. Germline V gene lookup returns CDR1 SGHTA and CDR2 FQGNSA. The CDR3 here is CASSLGRESYEQYF. DNA for the CDR3: TGTGCCAGCAGCTTAGGACGGGAGTCCTACGAGCAGTACTTC.

This clone was detected a few times. The gene calls are TRBV2 and TRBJ2-1; the D is unclear. Trimming took 8 bases from V and 6 from J, leaving 14 bases between them. This CDR3 has 13 amino acids. CDR1 and CDR2 (germline): SNHLY, FYNNEI. The CDR3 DNA follows: TGTGCCAGCCTTTCCGGGTCCCCCAATGAGCAGTTCTTC. This sequence encodes CASLSGSPNEQFF.

Comment on this clone: One end of the junction is discordant with germline, which a read error may explain. Different DNA sequences within this sample yield the same CDR3. The rearrangement joins TRBV19 to TRBJ2-1; TRBD2 agrees at 7 bases. CDR3 length: 16 residues. The V gene's germline CDR1 is LNHDA and CDR2 SQIVND (reference sequence). This CDR3 reads CASSEPGTTWGNEQFF. The CDR3 region has the DNA TGCGCCAGTAGCGAGCCCGGGACTACCTGGGGGAATGAGCAGTTCTTC.

This chain uses TRBV11-2 with TRBJ2-1; possibly TRBD1 for D (5 bases). Germline V gene data show CDR1 as SGHAT and CDR2 as FQNNGV. The length of the CDR3 is 14 residues. V shed 5 bases and J shed 4 bases, with 12 bases lying between them. The CDR3 nucleotides read TGTGCCAGCAGCCCTCTGGACAAGTACAATGAGCAGTTCTTC. Amino acid sequence: CASSPLDKYNEQFF.

The chain couples TRBV7-8 to TRBJ1-4; D not resolved. Trimming removed 3 bases from V and 10 bases from J, with 9 bases in between. Germline lookup yields CDR1 SGHVS and CDR2 FQNEAQ. CDR3 length: 12 residues. This chain's CDR3 is CASSFGISKLFF. CDR3 sequence (DNA): TGTGCCAGCAGCTTCGGGATTTCAAAACTGTTTTTT. The whole variable domain, filled in from reference TRBV7-8 and TRBJ1-4, reads GAGVSQSPRYKVAKRGQDVALRCDPISGHVSLFWYQQALGQGPEFLTYFQNEAQLDKSGLPSDRFFAERPEGSVSTLKIQRTQQEDSAVYLCASSFGISKLFFGSGTQLSVL.

The rearrangement uses TRBV4-3 and TRBJ2-7; 12 positions match TRBD2. The CDR3 consists of 18 residues. Germline values: CDR1 LGHNA, CDR2 YSLEER. The J segment lost 1 base and the V segment lost 2 bases, leaving 9 bases of the junction unmatched. CDR3 residues: CASSQTGRLAGESYEQYF. The CDR3 DNA reads TGCGCCAGCAGCCAAACCGGAAGACTAGCGGGAGAATCCTACGAGCAGTACTTC.

The chain's CDR3 is CASKTGDIQYF. CDR3 in DNA: TGTGCCAGCAAAACAGGGGACATTCAGTACTTC. This sequence joins TRBV27 and TRBJ2-4; 7 nucleotides match TRBD1. Germline V gene sequence: CDR1 MNHEY, CDR2 SMNVEV (reference sequence). The CDR3 length is 11 residues. V was clipped by 7 bases and J by 8 bases; unmatched bases: 2.